Listed below are T cell receptor beta chains from one sample, sequenced in a study of a mutant IDH1 vaccine in newly diagnosed glioma. The protocol was immunoSEQ multiplex PCR, while the TCRdb copy is restricted to in-frame clones and leaves out a portion. The sample includes around 56,000 clones, about nine tenths of them seen just once. The sequencing used PBMCs, collected from a glioma patient treated with radiotherapy, temozolomide or both. These receptors came from a man between 50 and 59 years old with glioma. Both conserved end residues are part of each CDR3. Fields, in order: clone size, D gene, J gene, V gene, CDR3 protein, CDR3 DNA. D genes are given only for firm matches. Size values are once, few and many counts, or a class for expanded clones, and some rows have none.

>.|.|TRBJ2-5|TRBV30
CAWSVGRRWYQETQYF
TGTGCCTGGAGTGTTGGACGCCGTTGGTACCAAGAGACCCAGTACTTC
>.|.|TRBJ1-2|TRBV28
CASSFVGGYTF
TGTGCCAGCAGTTTTGTTGGTGGCTACACCTTC
>few|TRBD1|TRBJ2-3|TRBV5-6
CASSLERQGAGTDTQYF
TGTGCCAGCAGCTTGGAAAGACAGGGGGCAGGCACAGATACGCAGTATTTT
>.|TRBD1|TRBJ2-7|TRBV30
CAWGWGQGYEQYF
TGTGCCTGGGGTTGGGGACAGGGCTACGAGCAGTACTTC
>.|.|TRBJ1-4|TRBV5-1
CASSPYGRNNEKLFF
TGCGCCAGCAGCCCATACGGCAGGAATAATGAAAAACTGTTTTTT
>.|TRBD1|TRBJ1-1|TRBV7-2
CASRLQGATEAFF
TGTGCCAGCAGACTCCAGGGGGCGACTGAAGCTTTCTTT
>.|.|TRBJ2-7|TRBV30
CAWRRQTYEQYF
TGTGCCTGGAGGCGGCAAACCTACGAGCAGTACTTC
>.|.|TRBJ2-3|TRBV19
CARGPPWTDTQYF
TGTGCCAGGGGGCCCCCTTGGACAGATACGCAGTATTTT
>.|.|TRBJ1-4|TRBV10-3
CATSPGTPATNEKLFF
TGTGCCACATCACCCGGGACACCTGCAACTAATGAAAAACTGTTTTTT
>.|TRBD1|TRBJ2-2|TRBV7-9
CASSPRDRDFTGELFF
TGTGCCAGCAGCCCCCGGGACAGGGATTTCACCGGGGAGCTGTTTTTT
>.|TRBD1|TRBJ2-1|TRBV5-6
CASGVVTGQGPSLYNEQFF
TGTGCCAGCGGAGTCGTAACGGGACAGGGGCCCTCTTTGTACAATGAGCAGTTCTTC
>.|.|TRBJ1-2|TRBV29-1
CSVERDQNYGYTF
TGCAGCGTTGAAAGGGACCAAAACTATGGCTACACCTTC
>.|TRBD1|TRBJ1-4|TRBV27
CASSPSGGSEKLFF
TGTGCCAGCAGTCCTTCAGGGGGATCTGAAAAACTGTTTTTT
>once|.|TRBJ2-2|TRBV7-8
CASSWRGTGELFF
TGTGCCAGCAGCTGGAGGGGTACCGGGGAGCTGTTTTTT
>.|.|TRBJ2-6|TRBV4-2
CASSQDADSGANVLTF
TGTGCCAGCAGCCAAGATGCGGATTCTGGGGCCAACGTCCTGACTTTC
>.|.|TRBJ1-5|TRBV28
CASSFGTALNQPQHF
TGTGCCAGCAGTTTCGGGACGGCCCTCAATCAGCCCCAGCATTTT
>.|.|TRBJ2-7|TRBV18
CASSLQVNSYEQYF
TGTGCCAGCTCACTTCAGGTGAACTCCTACGAGCAGTACTTC
>.|TRBD2|TRBJ2-1|TRBV5-1
CASSRTSGSVDEQFF
TGCGCCAGCAGCCGGACTAGCGGGAGTGTGGATGAGCAGTTCTTC
>.|.|TRBJ1-6|TRBV30
CAWNQASSYNSPLHF
TGTGCCTGGAATCAAGCGAGCTCCTATAATTCACCCCTCCACTTT
>.|.|TRBJ1-2|TRBV6-6
CASSTGTYGYTF
TGTGCCAGCAGTACAGGGACCTATGGCTACACCTTC
>once|TRBD1|TRBJ2-2|TRBV19
CASRPVQGAGTGELFF
TGTGCCAGCCGCCCGGTACAGGGGGCAGGGACCGGGGAGCTGTTTTTT
>.|.|TRBJ2-7|TRBV5-1
CASSLFQVGYEQYF
TGCGCCAGCAGCTTATTTCAGGTTGGCTACGAGCAGTACTTC
>.|TRBD2|TRBJ2-7|TRBV18
CASSPEAGGAYEQYF
TGTGCCAGCTCACCAGAAGCGGGGGGCGCCTACGAGCAGTACTTC
>once|.|TRBJ1-3|TRBV5-1
CASSGGNSGNTIYF
TGCGCCAGCAGTGGGGGGAACTCTGGAAACACCATATATTTT
>.|TRBD2|TRBJ2-7|TRBV9
CASSYPASGDSYEQYF
TGTGCCAGCAGCTACCCAGCTAGCGGGGACTCCTACGAGCAGTACTTC
>.|.|TRBJ2-7|TRBV9
CASSVRPGASYEQYF
TGTGCCAGCAGCGTAAGGCCAGGGGCCTCCTACGAGCAGTACTTC
>.|.|TRBJ1-5|TRBV18
CASDGAGLGNQPQHF
TGTGCCAGCGACGGGGCAGGGCTTGGCAATCAGCCCCAGCATTTT
>once|.|TRBJ2-2|TRBV30
CAWSWSTGELFF
TGTGCCTGGAGCTGGTCGACCGGGGAGCTGTTTTTT
>.|.|TRBJ1-2|TRBV27
CASSLWGGGNGYTF
TGTGCCAGCAGTCTGTGGGGTGGGGGCAATGGCTACACCTTC
>once|.|TRBJ2-7|TRBV5-8
CASSLATLTYEQYF
TGTGCCAGCAGCTTGGCTACCCTCACCTACGAGCAGTACTTC
>few|.|TRBJ2-3|TRBV30
CAWRRGPAGDTQYF
TGTGCCTGGAGACGAGGACCCGCGGGGGATACGCAGTATTTT
>.|TRBD2|TRBJ2-5|TRBV7-8
CASSPRYGGAKETQYF
TGTGCCAGCAGTCCTCGGTACGGGGGGGCGAAAGAGACCCAGTACTTC
>.|.|TRBJ1-4|TRBV4-1
CASSRPFREKLFF
TGCGCCAGCAGCCGCCCTTTCAGGGAAAAACTGTTTTTT
>few|TRBD1|TRBJ2-7|TRBV6-5
CASSLGQGLEQYF
TGTGCCAGCAGTCTGGGACAGGGTCTCGAGCAGTACTTC
>.|TRBD1|TRBJ2-1|TRBV7-8
CASSSLRTTLQGARYNEQFF
TGTGCCAGCAGCTCCCTCCGTACTACTTTACAGGGGGCGCGCTACAATGAGCAGTTCTTC
>once|.|TRBJ2-5|TRBV5-1
CASSLGFSGETQYF
TGCGCCAGCAGCTTGGGCTTTTCCGGAGAGACCCAGTACTTC
>.|TRBD1|TRBJ1-1|TRBV27
CASGSQGAGENTEAFF
TGTGCCAGCGGATCCCAGGGGGCAGGGGAGAACACTGAAGCTTTCTTT
>.|.|TRBJ1-1|TRBV28
CASSLVPRDTEAFF
TGTGCCAGCAGTTTGGTCCCTAGGGACACTGAAGCTTTCTTT
>.|TRBD2|TRBJ2-1|TRBV2
CASSAGGPGEQFF
TGTGCCAGCAGTGCGGGGGGGCCGGGTGAGCAGTTCTTC
>.|.|TRBJ1-2|TRBV5-1
CASSLTGRWGDGYTF
TGCGCCAGCAGCTTGACAGGGAGATGGGGGGATGGCTACACCTTC
>.|.|TRBJ1-4|TRBV11-2
CASSSARVGEKLFF
TGTGCCAGCAGCTCAGCAAGGGTGGGAGAAAAACTGTTTTTT
>.|.|TRBJ1-5|TRBV7-3
CASGYGSNQPQHF
TGTGCCAGCGGCTACGGTAGCAATCAGCCCCAGCATTTT
>.|.|TRBJ2-6|TRBV6-5
CASSYARAGANVLTF
TGTGCCAGCAGTTACGCCCGGGCTGGGGCCAACGTCCTGACTTTC
>.|.|TRBJ1-4|TRBV2
CASRERGGYKKLFF
TGTGCCAGCAGAGAACGGGGGGGTTATAAAAAACTGTTTTTT
>.|.|TRBJ2-4|TRBV21-1
CASTPRCAGGPKNIQYF
TGTGCCAGCACCCCCCGCTGCGCGGGAGGGCCCAAGAACATTCAGTACTTC